This record concerns one TCR beta chain sequence. Using immunoSEQ multiplex PCR, the repertoire was profiled, and TCRdb retains in-frame clones only, with some absent. The sample has just under 350,000 clones; about 87% are singletons. The V end lost 4 bases, the J end lost 7 bases, and 10 bases lay between the germline ends. The CDR3 is made up of 12 amino acids. The germline V gene has CDR1 MNHEY and CDR2 SVGAGI. This sample stems from a study of blood T cell repertoires in COVID-19. This rearrangement joins TRBV6-5 to TRBJ1-2; D might be TRBD1 (5 bases). The sample was peripheral blood. The receptor was derived from a woman aged 50 to 65 with COVID-19, enrolled during active disease. The CDR3 sequence: CASSLGGGGYTF. The CDR3, as DNA: TGTGCCAGCAGTTTGGGGGGTGGTGGCTACACCTTC.